The 26 T cell receptor beta chains presented below share a single source sample, sequenced in a study of blood T cell repertoires in COVID-19. Using immunoSEQ multiplex PCR, the repertoire was profiled, and TCRdb retains in-frame clones only, with some absent. The sample has 200,000 to 250,000 clones, approximately 87% seen once; the top ten hold 3% to 3.5%. What was sequenced was PBMCs or T cells enriched from blood (not recorded which). These receptors were taken from a woman between 50 and 59 years old in a cohort exposed to, infected with or recovered from COVID-19 (not recorded which).

This chain uses TRBV7-2 with TRBJ2-6, with a possible D match to TRBD1 (6 bases). The germline V and J ends were trimmed by 5 bases and 3 bases, with 11 bases remaining between them. Germline-derived CDR1 and CDR2 are SGHTA and FQGNSA. The CDR3 extends over 15 amino acids. CDR3 DNA sequence: TGTGCCAGCAGCCCTACAGGGCGTGGGGCCAACGTCCTGACTTTC. Protein sequence: CASSPTGRGANVLTF.

The V call is TRBV4-2, the J call TRBJ2-1; 7 bases agree with TRBD2. The V gene's germline CDR1 is LGHNA and CDR2 YNFKEQ. The V segment lost 5 bases and the J segment 2 bases; nucleotides outside the gene matches: 6. The CDR3 extends over 15 amino acids. This CDR3 reads CASSLGAGAYNEQFF. CDR3 DNA: TGTGCCAGCAGCTTAGGGGCGGGGGCCTACAATGAGCAGTTCTTC.

The CDR3 DNA reads TGTGCCAGCAGCTCGCAGGCGGGTAATTCACCCCTCCACTTT. Encoded protein: CASSSQAGNSPLHF. This chain uses TRBV7-9 with TRBJ1-6; D unclear. Per germline, CDR1 SEHNR and CDR2 FQNEAQ (reference sequence). V lost 4 bases, J lost 6 bases, and 10 bases lay in between. The CDR3 runs 14 residues.

The V and J genes are TRBV7-3 and TRBJ2-3; D unclear. V lost 2 bases, J lost 2 bases, and 14 bases lay in between. Germline-derived CDR1 and CDR2 are SGHTA and FQGTGA. The CDR3 covers 16 residues. The CDR3 region is CASSLGAERNTDTQYF. CDR3 DNA sequence: TGTGCCAGCAGCTTAGGTGCGGAACGTAACACAGATACGCAGTATTTT.

The chain recombines TRBV6-5 with TRBJ2-6; 8 bases are shared with TRBD1. The CDR3 has 15 amino acids. V lost 4 bases, J lost 2 bases, and 1 base stayed unmatched. CDR1 is MNHEY and CDR2 is SVGAGI in the germline V gene. CDR3 in DNA: TGTGCCAGCAGTTCCAGGGGGCCTGGGGCCAACGTCCTGACTTTC. Protein sequence: CASSSRGPGANVLTF.

This CDR3 reads CASRPGQGSNTEAFF. DNA of the CDR3: TGTGCCAGCAGGCCGGGACAGGGATCGAACACTGAAGCTTTCTTT. The chain uses TRBV6-5 and TRBJ1-1, with 9 bases that match TRBD1. CDR3 length equals 15 residues. Germline V gene sequence: CDR1 MNHEY, CDR2 SVGAGI. J was trimmed by 1 base and V by 6 bases; bases with no gene match: 6.

V usage is TRBV15 and J usage is TRBJ1-5, with a weak D call TRBD1 (6 bases). Deletions cut 0 bases from V and 5 bases from J, with 17 bases between. The CDR3 extends over 17 amino acids. Germline V CDR1 and CDR2: LNHNV, YYDKDF (reference sequence). The CDR3 is CATSRDRLLQGDQPQHF. CDR3 DNA sequence: TGTGCCACCAGCAGAGATCGGCTACTACAGGGTGATCAGCCCCAGCATTTT. Full variable domain (outside the CDR3, taken from reference TRBV15 and TRBJ1-5): DAMVIQNPRYQVTQFGKPVTLSCSQTLNHNVMYWYQQKSSQAPKLLFHYYDKDFNNEADTPDNFQSRRPNTSFCFLDIRSPGLGDTAMYLCATSRDRLLQGDQPQHFGDGTRLSIL.

The genes are TRBV5-4 and TRBJ2-1; 10 positions match TRBD2. Unmatched junction bases numbered 4, after V lost 0 bases and J lost 4 bases. Per the germline V gene, CDR1 is SGHNT and CDR2 is YYREEE (reference sequence). The CDR3 loop spans 16 amino acids. The chain's CDR3 is CASSLELAGTYNEQFF. The CDR3 coding sequence is TGTGCCAGCAGCTTGGAACTAGCGGGGACATACAATGAGCAGTTCTTC.

The V gene is TRBV11-1, the J gene TRBJ1-1; 9 bases map to TRBD1. This CDR3 has 15 residues. Germline CDR1 and CDR2: SGHAT and FQDESV (reference sequence). J gave up 1 base and V 5 bases, and 5 bases lay outside the gene matches. The CDR3 bases are TGTGCCAGCAGCCCCGGGACAGGGAGGAACACTGAAGCTTTCTTT. This gives the protein CASSPGTGRNTEAFF.

This chain links TRBV19 with TRBJ1-1, with D uncertain. The CDR3 runs to 13 residues. The V end lost 6 bases, the J end lost 1 base, and 9 bases lay between the germline ends. CDR1 and CDR2 (germline): LNHDA, SQIVND (reference sequence). The CDR3 DNA sequence: TGTGCCAGTAGATTCCGTAGGAACACTGAAGCTTTCTTT. It yields the protein CASRFRRNTEAFF.

The chain uses TRBV11-1 and TRBJ1-2; 7 bases are a match to TRBD1. The CDR3 is 14 residues long. V shed 5 bases, J shed 4 bases, and the junction held 7 bases outside the gene matches. CDR1 SGHAT and CDR2 FQDESV come from the germline V gene (reference sequence). The CDR3 sequence is CASSENRGGYGYTF. The CDR3 bases are TGTGCCAGCAGCGAGAACAGGGGCGGCTATGGCTACACCTTC.

The chain employs TRBV11-2 and TRBJ2-4; D possibly corresponds to TRBD1 (6 bases). The CDR3 has 13 amino acids. The V and J ends lost 4 bases and 9 bases respectively, with 13 bases between them. Germline CDR1 SGHAT, CDR2 FQNNGV. In nucleotides, the CDR3 is TGTGCCAGCAGCTCTACAGGGTCGGGCATTCAGTACTTC. Translated: CASSSTGSGIQYF.

This chain joins TRBV12-3 or TRBV12-4 and TRBJ2-5, with a weak D call TRBD2 (5 bases). This CDR3 is 13 amino acids long. V lost 5 bases and J lost 5, with 12 bases in between. For the CDR3, the DNA is TGTGCCAGCAGTACGGACGGCGGGGAGACCCAGTACTTC. Translated: CASSTDGGETQYF.

Of note for this clone: The same CDR3 is also encoded by other DNA sequences in this sample. V is TRBV9 and J is TRBJ1-2, with 7 bases that match TRBD1. The CDR3 is 13 residues long. J was trimmed by 5 bases and V by 3 bases; bases with no gene match: 4. Germline CDR1 reads SGDLS; CDR2 reads YYNGEE. The CDR3 reads CASSGAGGYGYTF. The CDR3 DNA is TGTGCCAGCAGCGGAGCAGGGGGTTATGGCTACACCTTC.

This sequence joins TRBV28 and TRBJ2-2, with D maybe TRBD1 (5 bases). The germline CDR1 and CDR2 sequences are MDHEN and SYDVKM. V was pared by 3 bases and J by 2 bases, with 22 bases between. CDR3 length equals 19 residues. The CDR3 protein is CASSFDRLLPWINTGELFF. The CDR3, as DNA: TGTGCCAGCAGTTTCGACAGACTTCTCCCATGGATCAACACCGGGGAGCTGTTTTTT.

The genes are TRBV7-3 and TRBJ1-6; 7 bases are a match to TRBD1. After removal of 5 bases from V and 7 bases from J, the junction contained 17 bases not matched to a gene. The CDR3 covers 18 residues. Germline V CDR1 and CDR2: SGHTA, FQGTGA. The DNA of the CDR3 is TGTGCCAGCAGCGATAAAGGACAGGTAAGAGGAAAAAATTCACCCCTCCACTTT. This translates into CASSDKGQVRGKNSPLHF.

CDR3 sequence (DNA): TGTGCCAGCAGCCGACAGGAATCACCCCTCCACTTT. It encodes CASSRQESPLHF. The chain joins TRBV7-9 to TRBJ1-6, with D perhaps matching TRBD1 (6 bases). V lost 5 bases and J 10 bases, leaving 9 bases between the germline ends. From germline, CDR1 is SEHNR and CDR2 FQNEAQ (reference sequence). CDR3 length: 12 amino acids.

This chain joins TRBV15 and TRBJ2-3; 8 bases line up with TRBD2. Germline V lookup: CDR1 LNHNV, CDR2 YYDKDF (reference sequence). The length of the CDR3 is 17 residues. V lost 11 bases and J lost 0; bases outside the gene matches: 16. The CDR3 region is CALRTTGGGFSTDTQYF. CDR3 coding DNA: TGTGCCCTAAGGACTACGGGCGGGGGGTTCAGCACAGATACGCAGTATTTT.

The gene calls are TRBV30 and TRBJ2-3; no definite D call. V shed 1 base and J shed 5 bases, with 10 bases lying between them. Germline CDR1 GTSNPN, CDR2 SVGIG (reference sequence). The CDR3 has 13 residues. The CDR3 nucleotides are TGTGCCTGGAGTGGAGAACTAAAAGATACGCAGTATTTT. Its translation: CAWSGELKDTQYF. The full variable domain, rest sourced from reference TRBV30 and TRBJ2-3, is SQTIHQWPATLVQPVGSPLSLECTVEGTSNPNLYWYRQAAGRGLQLLFYSVGIGQISSEVPQNLSASRPQDRQFILSSKKLLLSDSGFYLCAWSGELKDTQYFGPGTRLTVL.

The chain carries TRBV9 and TRBJ2-7; D remains ambiguous. CDR1 and CDR2 (germline): SGDLS, YYNGEE. Trimming took off 0 bases at V and 1 base at J, with 8 bases between the two ends. The length of the CDR3 is 14 residues. CDR3 protein: CASSVGSVSYEQYF. In DNA form, the CDR3 reads TGTGCCAGCAGCGTAGGTTCGGTATCCTACGAGCAGTACTTC.

The chain joins TRBV5-6 to TRBJ1-2; D is uncertain. Trimming left V 2 bases short and J 2 bases short, with 7 bases between. From germline, CDR1 is SGHDT and CDR2 YYEEEE. This CDR3 region has 13 residues. Written as DNA, the CDR3 is TGTGCCAGCAGCTTACCGGAGAACTATGGCTACACCTTC. Protein: CASSLPENYGYTF.

CDR3 region: CASSQVWAGGIPSNQPQHF. The CDR3 nucleotides read TGTGCCAGCAGCCAAGTTTGGGCAGGGGGCATACCTAGCAATCAGCCCCAGCATTTT. The J gene is TRBJ1-5, the V gene TRBV3-1 (or the pseudogene TRBV3-2), with TRBD1 identical over 8 bases. Germline trimming cut 1 base from V and 0 bases from J; bases unmatched to any gene: 11. Germline V gene sequence: CDR1 LGHDT, CDR2 YNNKEL (reference sequence). The CDR3 spans 19 residues.

This sequence joins TRBV7-6 and TRBJ1-1; 10 nucleotides line up with TRBD1. J was trimmed by 4 bases and V by 0 bases; bases with no gene match: 8. This CDR3 contains 17 residues. The germline V gene has CDR1 SGHVS and CDR2 FNYEAQ. CDR3 bases: TGTGCCAGCAGCTTAGCGCTCGTGGGACAGGGGAGCACTGAAGCTTTCTTT. Its protein product is CASSLALVGQGSTEAFF.

The V and J genes are TRBV7-9 and TRBJ1-1; a possible D gene is TRBD1 (6 bases). Germline V gene sequence: CDR1 SEHNR, CDR2 FQNEAQ (reference sequence). The ends were cut back, 7 bases at V and 8 bases at J, with 17 bases in the middle. This CDR3 contains 13 residues. As DNA, the CDR3 is TGTGCCAGCAAGGGGAAGACAGGCCCAGAAGCTTTCTTT. It encodes CASKGKTGPEAFF.

The chain is built from TRBV27 and TRBJ1-5; no clear D gene. In germline, CDR1 is MNHEY, CDR2 SMNVEV (reference sequence). The V and J ends lost 5 bases and 4 bases respectively, with 12 bases between them. The length of the CDR3 is 14 residues. In DNA, the CDR3 is TGTGCCAGCAGTCCGACATCTGTGAATCAGCCCCAGCATTTT. It codes for CASSPTSVNQPQHF.

The rearrangement links TRBV4-3 to TRBJ1-3; possibly TRBD1 for D (6 bases). Germline-derived CDR1 and CDR2 are LGHNA and YSLEER. There are 17 residues in the CDR3. Trimming removed 1 base from V and 0 bases from J, with 13 bases in between. Here the CDR3 DNA reads TGCGCCAGCAGCCAAGGGGGGGGGCCTGGCTCTGGAAACACCATATATTTT. Translation gives CASSQGGGPGSGNTIYF.